Following are 21 T cell receptor beta chains from one sample sequenced in a study of T cell responses to AZD1222 COVID-19 vaccine. Method: immunoSEQ multiplex PCR; TCRdb's copy keeps in-frame clones and lacks some. The sample has about 130,000 clones, about 89% seen once. This specimen was peripheral blood, taken on day 0 of AZD1222 vaccination. These receptors all stem from an adult in good health.

CDR3 DNA sequence: TGTGCCAGCAGCTTATGGACAGATAACAATGAGCAGTTCTTC. It codes for CASSLWTDNNEQFF. The chain employs TRBV7-9 and TRBJ2-1; a weak D match, TRBD1 (6 bases). The CDR3 sequence is 14 residues long. CDR1 is SEHNR, CDR2 FQNEAQ, per germline (reference sequence). Trimming took off 2 bases at V and 5 bases at J, with 10 bases between the two ends.

This clone has just one count. The chain combines TRBV28 with TRBJ2-2; 8 bases match TRBD1. Germline V CDR1 and CDR2: MDHEN, SYDVKM. V was clipped by 5 bases and J by 3 bases; unmatched bases: 2. The CDR3 covers 14 residues. CDR3 bases: TGTGCCAGCAGTACGACAGGGGACACCGGGGAGCTGTTTTTT. As protein: CASSTTGDTGELFF.

This chain links TRBV27 with TRBJ1-1, with TRBD1 as a possible D gene (5 bases). This CDR3 region has 15 residues. Trimming pared 1 base from V and 5 bases from J, leaving 14 bases between. Germline CDR1 is MNHEY and CDR2 is SMNVEV (reference sequence). CDR3 loop: CASSLWARGGTEAFF. CDR3 DNA: TGTGCCAGCAGTTTATGGGCACGTGGGGGAACTGAAGCTTTCTTT.

This clone was counted between two and nine times. The DNA for the CDR3 is TGTGCCAGCAGCTTGTGGGGTGGGGACAGTAACTATGGCTACACCTTC. As protein: CASSLWGGDSNYGYTF. The genes are TRBV7-9 and TRBJ1-2; 7 bases are a match to TRBD1. V was clipped by 3 bases and J by 1 base; unmatched bases: 8. This CDR3 is 16 amino acids long. Germline CDR1 is SEHNR and CDR2 is FQNEAQ (reference sequence).

The V call is TRBV30, the J call TRBJ1-1; the D is unclear. The CDR3 has 12 amino acids. Germline assignment: CDR1 GTSNPN and CDR2 SVGIG (reference sequence). Trimming removed 2 bases from V and 0 bases from J, with 4 bases in between. The CDR3 DNA reads as TGTGCCTGGAGTCACATGAACACTGAAGCTTTCTTT. Its protein product is CAWSHMNTEAFF.

CDR3 nucleotides: TGTGCCAGCAGCGCACAGGGTGGAAACACCATATATTTT. It specifies CASSAQGGNTIYF. The chain couples TRBV9 to TRBJ1-3; D might be TRBD1 (6 bases). The length of the CDR3 is 13 residues. Germline CDR1 reads SGDLS; CDR2 reads YYNGEE. The V end lost 3 bases, the J end lost 3 bases, and 7 bases lay between the germline ends.

The rearrangement joins TRBV6-5 to TRBJ2-7; TRBD2 aligns across 8 bases. Germline CDR1 reads MNHEY; CDR2 reads SVGAGI. After removal of 10 bases from V and 0 bases from J, the junction contained 5 bases not matched to a gene. This CDR3 has 13 amino acids. The CDR3 sequence is CATGGRSSYEQYF. CDR3 bases: TGTGCCACGGGGGGGCGAAGCTCCTACGAGCAGTACTTC.

V is TRBV5-1 and J is TRBJ2-1, with TRBD2 matching over 9 bases. V lost 0 bases to trimming and J lost 6 bases; unmatched junction nucleotides: 10. Germline-derived CDR1 and CDR2 are SGHRS and YFSETQ. The CDR3 loop spans 17 amino acids. As DNA, the CDR3 is TGCGCCAGCAGCTTGGCGCCCTTTAGCGGGAGATTCAATGAGCAGTTCTTC. It translates to CASSLAPFSGRFNEQFF.

The V call is TRBV7-8, the J call TRBJ2-7; the match to TRBD1 covers 7 bases. The CDR3 has 14 amino acids. The trim removed 2 bases at V and 0 bases at J, leaving 1 base unmatched. Germline CDR1 SGHVS, CDR2 FQNEAQ. The CDR3 loop reads CASSLWDSSYEQYF. CDR3 nucleotides: TGTGCCAGCAGCTTATGGGACAGCTCCTACGAGCAGTACTTC.

This clone came up a few times. J is TRBJ2-7 and V is TRBV30; 10 nucleotides line up with TRBD1. The CDR3 extends over 12 amino acids. The V gene's germline CDR1 is GTSNPN and CDR2 SVGIG (reference sequence). The CDR3 bases are TGTGCTTGGGACAGGGGATCCTACGAGCAGTACTTC. Protein: CAWDRGSYEQYF.

V usage is TRBV20-1 and J usage is TRBJ2-1; tentatively, D is TRBD2 (6 bases). The CDR3 has 11 amino acids. V was cut by 5 bases and J by 10 bases, with 12 bases left in between. The germline gives CDR1 DFQATT, CDR2 SNEGSKA (reference sequence). CDR3 in amino acids: CSAGKTREQFF. The CDR3 DNA reads as TGCAGTGCTGGGAAGACTAGAGAGCAGTTCTTC.

The CDR3 DNA reads TGTGCCAGCTCAAGGACTAGCGGGGGGGTCCCCATTCAGTACTTC. As protein: CASSRTSGGVPIQYF. The chain links TRBV6-5 to TRBJ2-4, with 15 positions matching TRBD2. CDR3 length: 15 amino acids. J gave up 9 bases and V 8 bases, and 8 bases lay outside the gene matches. Per germline, CDR1 MNHEY and CDR2 SVGAGI.

The V call is TRBV5-1, the J call TRBJ2-1; 14 bases agree with TRBD2. The CDR3 is made up of 15 amino acids. Germline V lookup: CDR1 SGHRS, CDR2 YFSETQ. J lost 5 bases, V lost 4 bases, and 2 bases had no gene match. The DNA of the CDR3 is TGCGCCAGCAGCCCGGGACTAGCGGGGGACAATGAGCAGTTCTTC. Residues: CASSPGLAGDNEQFF. The full variable domain, completed using reference TRBV5-1 and TRBJ2-1, is KAGVTQTPRYLIKTRGQQVTLSCSPISGHRSVSWYQQTPGQGLQFLFEYFSETQRNKGNFPGRFSGRQFSNSRSEMNVSTLELGDSALYLCASSPGLAGDNEQFFGPGTRLTVL.

The V and J genes are TRBV11-2 and TRBJ2-7; 10 bases line up with TRBD1. V trimming: 5 bases; J trimming: 7 bases; junction bases outside the gene matches: 11. Germline V CDR1 and CDR2: SGHAT, FQNNGV. This CDR3 spans 15 amino acids. CDR3 nucleotides: TGTGCCAGCAGCCCCCTGGCGGGGACAGGGGAAGAGCAGTACTTC. It encodes CASSPLAGTGEEQYF.

The genes are TRBV27 and TRBJ2-2; possibly TRBD2 for D (5 bases). The CDR3 has 14 residues. V was pared by 5 bases and J by 1 base, with 8 bases between. Germline V CDR1 and CDR2: MNHEY, SMNVEV (reference sequence). The CDR3: CASSPGMNTGELFF. The CDR3, as DNA: TGTGCCAGCAGTCCGGGAATGAACACCGGGGAGCTGTTTTTT.

This chain links TRBV24-1 with TRBJ2-5; TRBD2 agrees at 10 bases. The V segment lost 2 bases and the J segment 11 bases; nucleotides outside the gene matches: 10. Per germline, CDR1 KGHDR and CDR2 SFDVKD. The CDR3 covers 15 residues. CDR3 loop: CATSDSRIAGGRQYF. The DNA of the CDR3 is TGTGCCACCAGTGATTCACGAATAGCGGGGGGCCGTCAGTACTTC.

The chain recombines TRBV30 with TRBJ1-2; no reliable D call. CDR3 length equals 15 residues. CDR1 and CDR2 from the germline V gene are GTSNPN and SVGIG (reference sequence). Trimming removed 0 bases at V and 0 bases at J, with 11 bases between. Here the CDR3 reads CAWSVPESPNYGYTF. For the CDR3, the DNA is TGTGCCTGGAGTGTACCCGAGAGCCCTAACTATGGCTACACCTTC.

This clone was seen only once. This chain links TRBV7-2 with TRBJ2-3, with 10 bases matching TRBD2. The CDR3 has 17 amino acids. V was pared by 4 bases and J by 3 bases, with 10 bases of the junction left unmatched. The germline V gene encodes CDR1 SGHTA and CDR2 FQGNSA. CDR3 amino acids: CASSSAPASGSTDTQYF. The CDR3, as DNA: TGTGCCAGCAGCTCCGCCCCGGCTAGCGGGAGTACAGATACGCAGTATTTT.

This CDR3 reads CASCIAGTNTGELFF. The CDR3 DNA follows: TGTGCCAGCTGCATTGCGGGTACGAACACCGGGGAGCTGTTTTTT. The genes are TRBV2 and TRBJ2-2; possibly TRBD2 for D (5 bases). The germline CDR1 and CDR2 sequences are SNHLY and FYNNEI. The CDR3 spans 15 residues. The V and J ends lost 8 bases and 0 bases respectively, with 13 bases between them.

V is TRBV2 and J is TRBJ2-3; D is uncertain. The CDR3 sequence is 12 residues long. Per germline, CDR1 SNHLY and CDR2 FYNNEI. CDR3 residues: CSSRPATDTQYF. CDR3 in DNA: TGTAGCAGCCGCCCCGCCACAGATACGCAGTATTTT.

The chain couples TRBV7-8 to TRBJ1-5; D remains ambiguous. The CDR3 is 15 residues long. The V end was cut by 2 bases, the J end by 0 bases, with 8 bases between. CDR1 and CDR2 from the germline V gene are SGHVS and FQNEAQ. CDR3 loop: CASSLYGYSNQPQHF. The DNA of the CDR3 is TGTGCCAGCAGCTTATATGGTTATAGCAATCAGCCCCAGCATTTT.